One sample yielded the 5 T cell receptor beta chains listed below, sequenced in a study of blood T cell repertoires in COVID-19. Method: immunoSEQ multiplex PCR; TCRdb's copy keeps in-frame clones and lacks some. The sample records hundreds of thousands of clones, approximately 84% being singletons. Source material: peripheral blood. These receptors came from a man older than 75 with acute or convalescent COVID-19.

This clone was detected a few times. For the CDR3, the DNA is TGTGCCAGCAAGGGACAGGGGAATTCACCCCTCCACTTT. This codes for CASKGQGNSPLHF. The gene calls are TRBV7-2 and TRBJ1-6; 10 positions agree with TRBD1. Trimming took 7 bases from V and 7 from J; bases not matched to a gene: 1. The CDR3 totals 13 residues. CDR1 and CDR2 (germline): SGHTA, FQGNSA.

The rearrangement joins TRBV5-1 to TRBJ2-3, with 7 bases lining up with TRBD2. The CDR3 sequence is 15 residues long. V lost 5 bases, J lost 4 bases, and 10 bases stayed unmatched. The germline gives CDR1 SGHRS, CDR2 YFSETQ. CDR3 DNA sequence: TGCGCCAGCAGGGCCGGTGGGGGAGGGGCAGATACGCAGTATTTT. Translated: CASRAGGGGADTQYF.

The CDR3 region has the DNA TGTGCCAGCAGCCTTAGCGGGAGGGGCTACGAGCAGTACTTC. Residues: CASSLSGRGYEQYF. This chain uses TRBV7-2 with TRBJ2-7; the match to TRBD2 covers 11 bases. The CDR3 contains 14 residues. With 5 bases clipped from V and 3 bases from J, the junction kept 3 bases outside the gene matches. CDR1 is SGHTA and CDR2 is FQGNSA in the germline V gene. Combining the CDR3 with reference TRBV7-2 and TRBJ2-7 gives the whole variable domain GAGVSQSPSNKVTEKGKDVELRCDPISGHTALYWYRQSLGQGLEFLIYFQGNSAPDKSGLPSDRFSAERTGGSVSTLTIQRTQQEDSAVYLCASSLSGRGYEQYFGPGTRLTVT.

This clone was detected once. This rearrangement joins TRBV9 to TRBJ1-4; 9 bases line up with TRBD1. The J segment lost 5 bases and the V segment lost 4 bases, leaving 6 bases of the junction unmatched. The CDR3 contains 15 residues. Per germline, CDR1 SGDLS and CDR2 YYNGEE. The CDR3 loop is CASSPTGGYNEKLFF. For the CDR3, the DNA is TGTGCCAGCAGCCCCACAGGGGGCTACAATGAAAAACTGTTTTTT. Looking up the rest from reference TRBV9 and TRBJ1-4 gives the full variable domain: DSGVTQTPKHLITATGQRVTLRCSPRSGDLSVYWYQQSLDQGLQFLIQYYNGEERAKGNILERFSAQQFPDLHSELNLSSLELGDSALYFCASSPTGGYNEKLFFGSGTQLSVL.

This chain connects TRBV5-4 to TRBJ2-5, with D possibly being TRBD1 (5 bases). V was cut by 0 bases and J by 9 bases, with 9 bases left in between. Germline-derived CDR1 and CDR2 are SGHNT and YYREEE (reference sequence). The CDR3 loop spans 12 amino acids. The DNA of the CDR3 is TGTGCCAGCAGCTTGGGACAGCAGCCCCAGTACTTC. It yields the protein CASSLGQQPQYF.